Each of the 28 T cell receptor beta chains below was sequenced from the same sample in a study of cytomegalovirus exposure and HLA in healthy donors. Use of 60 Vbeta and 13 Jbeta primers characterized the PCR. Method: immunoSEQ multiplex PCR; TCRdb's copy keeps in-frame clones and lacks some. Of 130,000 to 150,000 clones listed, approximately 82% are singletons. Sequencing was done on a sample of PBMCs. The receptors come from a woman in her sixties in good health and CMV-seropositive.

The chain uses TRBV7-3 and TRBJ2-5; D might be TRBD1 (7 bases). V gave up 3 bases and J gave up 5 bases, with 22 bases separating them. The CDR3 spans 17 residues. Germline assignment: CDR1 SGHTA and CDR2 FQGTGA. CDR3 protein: CASSFRYLTGAGETQYF. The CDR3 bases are TGTGCCAGCAGCTTTCGATACCTCACAGGGGCGGGGGAGACCCAGTACTTC.

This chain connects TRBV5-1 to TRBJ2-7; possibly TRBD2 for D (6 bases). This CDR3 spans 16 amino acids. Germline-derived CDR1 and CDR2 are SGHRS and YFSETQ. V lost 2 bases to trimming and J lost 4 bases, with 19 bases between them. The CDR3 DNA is TGCGCCAGCAGCTTTGCCGTCGGGACTGGGTCATACGAGCAGTACTTC. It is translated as CASSFAVGTGSYEQYF.

For the CDR3, the DNA is TGTGCCAGCAGCTCCGACAGGGCGGCCTATGGCTACACCTTC. It encodes CASSSDRAAYGYTF. The chain links TRBV9 to TRBJ1-2, with TRBD1 matching 7 bases. The J segment lost 4 bases and the V segment lost 4 bases, leaving 7 bases of the junction unmatched. This CDR3 is built from 14 residues. Per the germline V gene, CDR1 is SGDLS and CDR2 is YYNGEE.

DNA of the CDR3: TGTGCCAGCAGGGAACAGGGCACTGAAGCTTTCTTT. Amino acid sequence: CASREQGTEAFF. The rearrangement joins TRBV6-1 to TRBJ1-1, with a possible D match to TRBD1 (6 bases). Trimming left V 6 bases short and J 4 bases short, with 9 bases between. Germline loops: CDR1 MNHNS, CDR2 SASEGT. This CDR3 comprises 12 residues.

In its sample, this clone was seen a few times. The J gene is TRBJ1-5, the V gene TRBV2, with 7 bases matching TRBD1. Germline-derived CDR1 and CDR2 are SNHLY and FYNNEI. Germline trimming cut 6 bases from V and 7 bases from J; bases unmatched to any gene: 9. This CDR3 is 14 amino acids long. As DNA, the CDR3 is TGTGCCAGCAGAGGGGACAGCACGCGGCAGCCCCAGCATTTT. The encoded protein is CASRGDSTRQPQHF.

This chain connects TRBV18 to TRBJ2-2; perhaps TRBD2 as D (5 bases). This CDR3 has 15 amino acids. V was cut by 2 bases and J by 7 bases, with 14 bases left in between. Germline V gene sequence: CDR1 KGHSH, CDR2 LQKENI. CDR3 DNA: TGTGCCAGCTCACCAACCATACGGGGATTCGGGGAGCTGTTTTTT. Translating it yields CASSPTIRGFGELFF.

This CDR3 is CASSQDSSFRRDTQYF. The CDR3 DNA reads as TGTGCCAGCAGCCAAGATTCTTCCTTTAGGCGGGATACGCAGTATTTT. The chain links TRBV4-2 to TRBJ2-3; no reliable D call. Germline values: CDR1 LGHNA, CDR2 YNFKEQ. Trimming left V 0 bases short and J 6 bases short, with 16 bases between. The CDR3 contains 16 residues.

The CDR3 sequence: CASSPLTGGTSYEQYF. In DNA, the CDR3 is TGTGCCAGCAGTCCGCTTACAGGGGGTACGTCCTACGAGCAGTACTTC. The rearrangement joins TRBV4-2 to TRBJ2-7, with 8 nucleotides matching TRBD1. Germline V lookup: CDR1 LGHNA, CDR2 YNFKEQ. The CDR3 loop spans 16 amino acids. The V gene end was trimmed by 6 bases and the J gene end by 1 base; junction bases not matched to a gene: 11.

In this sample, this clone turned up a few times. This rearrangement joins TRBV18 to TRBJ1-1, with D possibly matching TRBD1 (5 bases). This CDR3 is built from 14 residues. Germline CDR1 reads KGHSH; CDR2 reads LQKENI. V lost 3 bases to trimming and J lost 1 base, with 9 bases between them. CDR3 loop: CASSPDMRNTEAFF. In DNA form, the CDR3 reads TGTGCCAGCTCACCGGACATGAGGAACACTGAAGCTTTCTTT.

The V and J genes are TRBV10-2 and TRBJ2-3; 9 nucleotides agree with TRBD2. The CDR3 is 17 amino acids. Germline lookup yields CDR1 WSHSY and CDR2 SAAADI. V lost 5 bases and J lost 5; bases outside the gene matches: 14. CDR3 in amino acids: CASSPQSLARGGDTQYF. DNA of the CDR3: TGCGCCAGCAGTCCCCAATCACTAGCGCGGGGGGGAGATACGCAGTATTTT.

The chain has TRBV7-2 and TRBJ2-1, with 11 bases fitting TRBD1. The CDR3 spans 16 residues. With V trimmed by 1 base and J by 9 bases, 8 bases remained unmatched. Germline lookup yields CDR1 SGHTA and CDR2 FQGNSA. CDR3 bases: TGTGCCAGCAGCTTAGGCCCCGGGACAGGGGGTCCTGAGCAGTTCTTC. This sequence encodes CASSLGPGTGGPEQFF. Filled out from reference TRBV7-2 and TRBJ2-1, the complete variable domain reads GAGVSQSPSNKVTEKGKDVELRCDPISGHTALYWYRQSLGQGLEFLIYFQGNSAPDKSGLPSDRFSAERTGGSVSTLTIQRTQQEDSAVYLCASSLGPGTGGPEQFFGPGTRLTVL.

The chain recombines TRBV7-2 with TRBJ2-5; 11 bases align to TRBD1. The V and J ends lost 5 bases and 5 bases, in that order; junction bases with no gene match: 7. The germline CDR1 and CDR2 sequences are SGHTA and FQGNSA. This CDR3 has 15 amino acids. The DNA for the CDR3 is TGTGCCAGCAGCCTGGGACAGGGGGTCGGTGAGACCCAGTACTTC. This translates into CASSLGQGVGETQYF.

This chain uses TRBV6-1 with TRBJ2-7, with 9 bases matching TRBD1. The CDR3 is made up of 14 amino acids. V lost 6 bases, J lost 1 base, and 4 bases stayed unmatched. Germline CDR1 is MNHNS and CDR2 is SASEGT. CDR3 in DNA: TGTGCCAGCAGGGTCGGGACAGGGTCCTACGAGCAGTACTTC. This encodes CASRVGTGSYEQYF.

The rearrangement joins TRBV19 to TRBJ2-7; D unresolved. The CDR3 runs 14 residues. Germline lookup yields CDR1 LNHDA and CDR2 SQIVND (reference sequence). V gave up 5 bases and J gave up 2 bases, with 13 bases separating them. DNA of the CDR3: TGTGCCAGTAGTCTTTCGACAAGGACCTACGAGCAGTACTTC. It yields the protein CASSLSTRTYEQYF.

The CDR3 DNA reads as TGTGCCAGCAGCTTAGGGACGGGGGCGAACACCGGGGAGCTGTTTTTT. Translated: CASSLGTGANTGELFF. The V gene is TRBV7-8, the J gene TRBJ2-2; tentatively, D is TRBD2 (6 bases). CDR3 length equals 16 residues. Deletions cut 1 base from V and 0 bases from J, with 9 bases between. Germline V gives CDR1 SGHVS, CDR2 FQNEAQ.

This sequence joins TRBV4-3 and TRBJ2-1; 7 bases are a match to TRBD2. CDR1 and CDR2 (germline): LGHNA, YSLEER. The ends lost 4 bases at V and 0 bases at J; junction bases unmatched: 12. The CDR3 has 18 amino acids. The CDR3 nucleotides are TGCGCCAGCAGCCTACAAGCCCCGGCTAGCGGCTCCTACAATGAGCAGTTCTTC. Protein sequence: CASSLQAPASGSYNEQFF.

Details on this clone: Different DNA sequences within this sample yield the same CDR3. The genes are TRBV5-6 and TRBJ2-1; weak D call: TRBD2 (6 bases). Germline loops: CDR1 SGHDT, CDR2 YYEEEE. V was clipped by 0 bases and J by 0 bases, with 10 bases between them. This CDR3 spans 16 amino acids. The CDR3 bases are TGTGCCAGCAGCTTGGTGACCGGGAGCTCCTACAATGAGCAGTTCTTC. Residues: CASSLVTGSSYNEQFF.

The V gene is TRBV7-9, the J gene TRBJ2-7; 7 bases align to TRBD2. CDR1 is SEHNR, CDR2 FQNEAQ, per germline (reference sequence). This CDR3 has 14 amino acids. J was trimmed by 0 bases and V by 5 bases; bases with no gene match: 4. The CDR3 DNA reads TGTGCCAGCAGCACAAGCGGGAACTCCTACGAGCAGTACTTC. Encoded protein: CASSTSGNSYEQYF.

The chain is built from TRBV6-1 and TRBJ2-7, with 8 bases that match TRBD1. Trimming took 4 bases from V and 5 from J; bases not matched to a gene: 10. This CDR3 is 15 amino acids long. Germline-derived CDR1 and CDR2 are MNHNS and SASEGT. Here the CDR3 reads CASSGAAGGQDEQYF. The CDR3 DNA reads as TGTGCCAGCAGTGGTGCGGCAGGGGGCCAGGACGAGCAGTACTTC.

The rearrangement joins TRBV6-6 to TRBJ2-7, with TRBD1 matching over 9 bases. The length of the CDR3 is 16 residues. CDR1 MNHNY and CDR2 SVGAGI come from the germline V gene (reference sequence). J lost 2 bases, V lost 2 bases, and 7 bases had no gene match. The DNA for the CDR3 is TGTGCCAGCAGTTACGGTGGGACAGGGATCCCCTACGAGCAGTACTTC. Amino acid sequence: CASSYGGTGIPYEQYF.

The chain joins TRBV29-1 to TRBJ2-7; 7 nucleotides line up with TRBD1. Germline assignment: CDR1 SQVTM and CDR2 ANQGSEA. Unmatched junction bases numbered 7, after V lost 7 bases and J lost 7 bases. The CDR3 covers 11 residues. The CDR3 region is CSAGQVGEQYF. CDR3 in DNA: TGCAGCGCCGGACAGGTTGGGGAGCAGTACTTC.

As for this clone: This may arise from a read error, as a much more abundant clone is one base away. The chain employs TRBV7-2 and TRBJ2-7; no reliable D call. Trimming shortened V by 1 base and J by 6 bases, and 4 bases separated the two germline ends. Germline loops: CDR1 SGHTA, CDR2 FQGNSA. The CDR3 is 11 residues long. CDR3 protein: CASSLDSEQYF. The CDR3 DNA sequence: TGTGCCAGCAGCTTAGACAGCGAGCAGTACTTC.

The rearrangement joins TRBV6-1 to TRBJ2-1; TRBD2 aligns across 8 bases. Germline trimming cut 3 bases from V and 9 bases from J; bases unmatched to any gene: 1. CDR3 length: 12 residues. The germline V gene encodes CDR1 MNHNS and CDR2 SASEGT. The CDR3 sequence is CASSDTSGEQFF. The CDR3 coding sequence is TGTGCCAGCAGTGACACTAGCGGTGAGCAGTTCTTC.

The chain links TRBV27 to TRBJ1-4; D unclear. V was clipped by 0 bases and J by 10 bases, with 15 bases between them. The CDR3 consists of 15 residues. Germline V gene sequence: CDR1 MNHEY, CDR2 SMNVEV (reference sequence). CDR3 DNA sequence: TGTGCCAGCAGTTTATCTTTGGAGGTCGTGGGAAAACTGTTTTTT. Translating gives CASSLSLEVVGKLFF.

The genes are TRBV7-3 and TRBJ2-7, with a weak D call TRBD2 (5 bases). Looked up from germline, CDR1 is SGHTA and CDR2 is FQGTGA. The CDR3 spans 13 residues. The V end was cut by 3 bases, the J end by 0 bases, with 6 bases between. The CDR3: CASSFGNSYEQYF. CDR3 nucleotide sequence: TGTGCCAGCAGCTTCGGGAACTCCTACGAGCAGTACTTC. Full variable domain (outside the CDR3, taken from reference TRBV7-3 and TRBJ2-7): GAGVSQTPSNKVTEKGKYVELRCDPISGHTALYWYRQSLGQGPEFLIYFQGTGAADDSGLPNDRFFAVRPEGSVSTLKIQRTERGDSAVYLCASSFGNSYEQYFGPGTRLTVT.

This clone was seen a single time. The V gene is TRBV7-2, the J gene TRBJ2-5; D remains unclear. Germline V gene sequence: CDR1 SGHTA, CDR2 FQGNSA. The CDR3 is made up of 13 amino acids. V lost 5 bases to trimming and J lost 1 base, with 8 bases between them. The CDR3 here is CASSPFGQETQYF. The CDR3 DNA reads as TGTGCCAGCAGCCCCTTCGGCCAAGAGACCCAGTACTTC.

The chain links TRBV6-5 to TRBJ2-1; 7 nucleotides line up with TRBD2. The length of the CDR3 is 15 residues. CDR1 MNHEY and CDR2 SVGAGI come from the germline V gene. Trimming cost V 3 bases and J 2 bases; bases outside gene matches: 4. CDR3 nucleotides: TGTGCCAGCAGTTATGGAGGGAGGGCCTACAATGAGCAGTTCTTC. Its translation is CASSYGGRAYNEQFF.

CDR3 nucleotide sequence: TGTGCCAGCAGTTTTACAGGGGGCTCCTACGAGCAGTACTTC. It yields the protein CASSFTGGSYEQYF. This sequence joins TRBV28 and TRBJ2-7; 8 nucleotides match TRBD1. Trimming at V came to 3 bases and at J to 0 bases, leaving 1 base not matched to a gene. The CDR3 is 14 amino acids. Germline V lookup: CDR1 MDHEN, CDR2 SYDVKM.